The 32 T cell receptor beta chains below all came from one sample that was sequenced in a study of blood T cell repertoires in COVID-19. Sequenced by immunoSEQ multiplex PCR; TCRdb stores in-frame clones only, minus some. Of 270,000 or so clones in the sample, roughly 89% were seen once. The sequenced sample consisted of peripheral blood. The source is a woman between 40 and 55 years old who had recovered from COVID-19.

V and J are TRBV6-6 and TRBJ1-5; no clear D gene. This CDR3 contains 16 residues. Trimming took 7 bases from V and 4 from J, leaving 20 bases between them. Germline lookup yields CDR1 MNHNY and CDR2 SVGAGI (reference sequence). The CDR3 DNA reads TGTGCCAGCACCACCCGAGAGGTTGGCGGGAATCAGCCCCAGCATTTT. It translates to CASTTREVGGNQPQHF.

J is TRBJ2-7 and V is TRBV28, with a possible D match to TRBD1 (6 bases). The CDR3 has 13 amino acids. V shed 8 bases and J shed 1 base, with 12 bases lying between them. Germline CDR1 reads MDHEN; CDR2 reads SYDVKM. CDR3 DNA sequence: TGTGCCAGCGGGTCGGGACAATCCTACGAGCAGTACTTC. Protein product: CASGSGQSYEQYF.

The V and J genes are TRBV6-6 and TRBJ1-5; 7 bases map to TRBD1. The CDR3 runs 15 residues. CDR1 and CDR2 from the germline V gene are MNHNY and SVGAGI (reference sequence). J was trimmed by 3 bases and V by 6 bases; bases with no gene match: 8. The CDR3 nucleotides are TGTGCCAGCAGACGCCAGGGGGAGTCCAATCAGCCCCAGCATTTT. It yields the protein CASRRQGESNQPQHF.

This chain joins TRBV11-2 and TRBJ2-7; tentatively, D is TRBD1 (5 bases). The CDR3 runs to 12 residues. V dropped 3 bases and J dropped 6 bases, with 9 bases sitting between them. From germline, CDR1 is SGHAT and CDR2 FQNNGV. CDR3 in DNA: TGTGCCAGCAGCTTTCAGGGTAGCGAGCAGTACTTC. It yields the protein CASSFQGSEQYF.

The rearrangement uses TRBV11-2 and TRBJ2-5; the D is unclear. Germline CDR1 is SGHAT and CDR2 is FQNNGV. This CDR3 comprises 12 residues. V was trimmed by 5 bases and J by 5 bases, leaving 9 bases between them. CDR3 loop: CASSPLAETQYF. DNA for the CDR3: TGTGCCAGCAGCCCACTCGCGGAGACCCAGTACTTC.

Comments on this clone: The sample contains more than one DNA sequence encoding this CDR3. The chain carries TRBV18 and TRBJ2-5; the D gene is possibly TRBD1 (5 bases). From germline, CDR1 is KGHSH and CDR2 LQKENI. CDR3 length: 14 residues. Deletions cut 2 bases from V and 3 bases from J, with 10 bases between. CDR3 DNA sequence: TGTGCCAGCTCACCAGGGCAGGGAAAAGAGACCCAGTACTTC. It codes for CASSPGQGKETQYF. The complete variable domain, with remaining parts taken from reference TRBV18 and TRBJ2-5, reads NAGVMQNPRHLVRRRGQEARLRCSPMKGHSHVYWYRQLPEEGLKFMVYLQKENIIDESGMPKERFSAEFPKEGPSILRIQQVVRGDSAAYFCASSPGQGKETQYFGPGTRLLVL.

The J gene is TRBJ1-2, the V gene TRBV5-1, with 7 bases that match TRBD1. The CDR3 runs to 14 residues. V lost 4 bases and J lost 4; bases outside the gene matches: 7. Per the germline V gene, CDR1 is SGHRS and CDR2 is YFSETQ. CDR3 coding DNA: TGCGCCAGCAGCATGGGGACAGCCCTCTATGGCTACACCTTC. This sequence encodes CASSMGTALYGYTF.

The gene calls are TRBV4-2 and TRBJ1-5; 8 positions match TRBD1. This CDR3 is built from 16 residues. J lost 7 bases, V lost 0 bases, and 8 bases had no gene match. From germline, CDR1 is LGHNA and CDR2 YNFKEQ. CDR3 protein: CASSQDGQGALQPQHF. The DNA for the CDR3 is TGTGCCAGCAGCCAAGATGGGCAGGGGGCTTTGCAGCCCCAGCATTTT.

The chain joins TRBV24-1 to TRBJ2-2, with a possible D match to TRBD1 (6 bases). V dropped 5 bases and J dropped 5 bases, with 14 bases sitting between them. Germline CDR1 reads KGHDR; CDR2 reads SFDVKD. The CDR3 consists of 15 residues. The chain's CDR3 is CATSVNSDRTGELFF. The DNA for the CDR3 is TGTGCCACCAGTGTTAATAGCGACAGGACCGGGGAGCTGTTTTTT.

This clone was recorded only once. The V gene is TRBV7-8, the J gene TRBJ2-1; D may be TRBD2 (5 bases). Trimming shortened V by 4 bases and J by 10 bases, and 23 bases separated the two germline ends. CDR3 length equals 16 residues. Germline loops: CDR1 SGHVS, CDR2 FQNEAQ. The DNA of the CDR3 is TGTGCCAGCAGCTCCCCAGCGGACTCCGTTGGAATCGAGCAGTTCTTC. Residues: CASSSPADSVGIEQFF. The complete variable domain, with remaining parts taken from reference TRBV7-8 and TRBJ2-1, reads GAGVSQSPRYKVAKRGQDVALRCDPISGHVSLFWYQQALGQGPEFLTYFQNEAQLDKSGLPSDRFFAERPEGSVSTLKIQRTQQEDSAVYLCASSSPADSVGIEQFFGPGTRLTVL.

The rearrangement joins TRBV29-1 to TRBJ2-3; maybe TRBD1 (5 bases). The CDR3 is made up of 15 amino acids. Trimming removed 7 bases from V and 0 bases from J, with 17 bases in between. Per the germline V gene, CDR1 is SQVTM and CDR2 is ANQGSEA. The CDR3 nucleotides read TGCAGCGCCCCAGTAGGGGCGCTTAGCACAGATACGCAGTATTTT. This gives the protein CSAPVGALSTDTQYF.

This chain uses TRBV6-5 with TRBJ2-1; perhaps TRBD1 as D (6 bases). The CDR3 has 13 amino acids. Germline CDR1 is MNHEY and CDR2 is SVGAGI. V lost 4 bases to trimming and J lost 10 bases, with 14 bases between them. CDR3 in DNA: TGTGCCAGCAGTTTGCCAGGGCAGGGGGAGCAGTTCTTC. Translating it yields CASSLPGQGEQFF.

V usage is TRBV14 and J usage is TRBJ1-1; TRBD1 agrees at 7 bases. CDR1 and CDR2 (germline): SGHDN, FVKESK. This CDR3 has 14 amino acids. Trimming cost V 3 bases and J 0 bases; bases outside gene matches: 1. CDR3 amino acids: CASSQQGVNTEAFF. CDR3 in DNA: TGTGCCAGCAGCCAGCAGGGGGTGAACACTGAAGCTTTCTTT.

This chain joins TRBV5-1 and TRBJ1-1, with 7 bases lining up with TRBD1. J gave up 3 bases and V 3 bases, and 2 bases lay outside the gene matches. Germline CDR1 SGHRS, CDR2 YFSETQ. The CDR3 is 13 amino acids. CDR3 bases: TGCGCCAGCAGCTATACAGGGGACACTGAAGCTTTCTTT. It specifies CASSYTGDTEAFF.

The rearrangement links TRBV4-1 to TRBJ2-1, with a weak D call TRBD2 (6 bases). CDR3 length equals 13 residues. From germline, CDR1 is MGHRA and CDR2 YSYEKL. With 5 bases removed from V and 9 bases from J, the gap between germline ends came to 14 bases. CDR3 bases: TGCGCCAGCAGCTTCGCGGAGGGCCTTGAGCAGTTCTTC. Translation gives CASSFAEGLEQFF.

Of note for this clone: The junction and the germline gene differ at one end; a read error may be behind it. The chain has TRBV29-1 and TRBJ1-1; no definite D call. This CDR3 has 12 amino acids. CDR1 and CDR2 from the germline V gene are SQVTM and ANQGSEA. This chain's CDR3 is CSVEEVVTEAFF. CDR3 nucleotide sequence: TGCAGCGTCGAAGAGGTAGTCACTGAAGCTTTCTTT.

V and J are TRBV27 and TRBJ2-1; 8 positions agree with TRBD1. The CDR3 has 14 residues. J gave up 8 bases and V 5 bases, and 8 bases lay outside the gene matches. The germline V gene has CDR1 MNHEY and CDR2 SMNVEV (reference sequence). The CDR3 loop reads CASSPRTGSDEQFF. The CDR3 DNA is TGTGCCAGCAGTCCGAGGACAGGGAGCGATGAGCAGTTCTTC.

The chain uses TRBV4-2 and TRBJ2-6; TRBD1 aligns across 11 bases. This CDR3 spans 20 amino acids. The junction had 13 bases not matched to a gene; V was cut back by 2 bases and J by 4 bases. CDR1 is LGHNA and CDR2 is YNFKEQ in the germline V gene. The CDR3 protein is CASSQSPQGQGAVGANVLTF. The CDR3 DNA follows: TGTGCCAGCAGCCAATCCCCCCAAGGACAGGGGGCAGTCGGGGCCAACGTCCTGACTTTC.

This clone came up once. The chain has TRBV5-1 and TRBJ1-6; TRBD1 might be the D (5 bases). V was shortened by 4 bases and J by 8 bases, with 16 bases between the two germline ends. The germline CDR1 and CDR2 sequences are SGHRS and YFSETQ. This CDR3 is built from 15 residues. CDR3 amino acids: CASSVDPTGHSPLHF. For the CDR3, the DNA is TGCGCCAGCAGCGTCGACCCCACAGGTCATTCACCCCTCCACTTT.

This clone was picked up many times. This chain uses TRBV7-9 with TRBJ1-6; a possible D gene is TRBD1 (5 bases). This CDR3 has 14 residues. V lost 3 bases and J 7 bases, leaving 10 bases between the germline ends. In germline, CDR1 is SEHNR, CDR2 FQNEAQ (reference sequence). The CDR3 spells CASSFREANSPLHF. CDR3 DNA sequence: TGTGCCAGCAGCTTCAGGGAGGCAAATTCACCCCTCCACTTT.

V is TRBV5-4 and J is TRBJ2-1; 8 bases are a match to TRBD2. CDR1 is SGHNT and CDR2 is YYREEE in the germline V gene (reference sequence). This CDR3 spans 17 amino acids. The trim removed 0 bases at V and 4 bases at J, leaving 9 bases unmatched. The CDR3 loop reads CASSLAGIAGIYNEQFF. DNA for the CDR3: TGTGCCAGCAGCTTGGCGGGAATAGCGGGGATATACAATGAGCAGTTCTTC.

The chain uses TRBV6-5 and TRBJ1-6; no definite D call. This CDR3 has 13 residues. The ends were cut back, 7 bases at V and 10 bases at J, with 14 bases in the middle. Germline V lookup: CDR1 MNHEY, CDR2 SVGAGI. The CDR3: CASTRGGFSPLHF. The DNA of the CDR3 is TGTGCCAGCACGCGGGGAGGGTTCTCACCCCTCCACTTT.

The chain couples TRBV27 to TRBJ2-1, with 8 nucleotides matching TRBD2. The J segment lost 9 bases and the V segment lost 9 bases, leaving 19 bases of the junction unmatched. The germline CDR1 and CDR2 sequences are MNHEY and SMNVEV (reference sequence). This CDR3 has 16 amino acids. The CDR3 coding sequence is TGTGCCAGTGATAGCGGGATCGGGGCCCTACGGGCTGAGCAGTTCTTC. Protein product: CASDSGIGALRAEQFF.

V gene TRBV9 combines with J gene TRBJ2-2; D may be TRBD1 (7 bases). The germline V and J ends were trimmed by 1 base and 1 base, with 17 bases remaining between them. The V gene's germline CDR1 is SGDLS and CDR2 YYNGEE. This CDR3 has 18 residues. The CDR3 spells CASSVFGGGEKNTGELFF. CDR3 sequence (DNA): TGTGCCAGCAGCGTATTTGGAGGGGGCGAAAAGAACACCGGGGAGCTGTTTTTT.

The rearrangement links TRBV19 to TRBJ1-5; TRBD1 is a possible D gene (6 bases). The germline CDR1 and CDR2 sequences are LNHDA and SQIVND (reference sequence). The CDR3 length is 16 residues. V gave up 3 bases and J gave up 1 base, with 13 bases separating them. The DNA of the CDR3 is TGTGCCAGTAGTATTTACGGCAGGGGAAGCAATCAGCCCCAGCATTTT. Protein: CASSIYGRGSNQPQHF.

This clone appeared once. This chain connects TRBV1 to TRBJ2-3; the DNA was not compared with TRBD1, the D call given in the table. TRBV1 is a pseudogene segment. This CDR3 contains 13 residues. The CDR3 coding sequence is TGCACCAGCAGTTCAGGGGCGAAAGATACGCAGTATTTT. This translates into CTSSSGAKDTQYF.

The V call is TRBV29-1, the J call TRBJ1-1, with 7 bases fitting TRBD1. After removal of 7 bases from V and 3 bases from J, the junction contained 5 bases not matched to a gene. Germline CDR1 reads SQVTM; CDR2 reads ANQGSEA. This CDR3 is built from 12 residues. This CDR3 reads CSATGPDTEAFF. DNA of the CDR3: TGCAGCGCGACAGGGCCGGACACTGAAGCTTTCTTT.

The J gene is TRBJ1-5, the V gene TRBV18; 7 bases fit TRBD1. V was pared by 2 bases and J by 3 bases, with 1 base of the junction left unmatched. CDR1 and CDR2 from the germline V gene are KGHSH and LQKENI. The CDR3 loop spans 14 amino acids. CDR3 nucleotide sequence: TGTGCCAGCTCACCAGGGACAGCCAATCAGCCCCAGCATTTT. Protein sequence: CASSPGTANQPQHF.

This chain uses TRBV27 with TRBJ2-7; TRBD1 matches 9 bases. Germline loops: CDR1 MNHEY, CDR2 SMNVEV (reference sequence). The CDR3 is made up of 15 amino acids. The ends lost 5 bases at V and 0 bases at J; junction bases unmatched: 5. For the CDR3, the DNA is TGTGCCAGCAGTCGACAGGGGGATACCTCCTACGAGCAGTACTTC. It yields the protein CASSRQGDTSYEQYF.

This rearrangement joins TRBV6-6 to TRBJ2-1; 11 nucleotides line up with TRBD2. V lost 2 bases and J lost 8; bases outside the gene matches: 8. The CDR3 covers 16 residues. Per the germline V gene, CDR1 is MNHNY and CDR2 is SVGAGI (reference sequence). The CDR3 reads CASSYDLAGGPDEQFF. The DNA of the CDR3 is TGTGCCAGCAGTTACGACTTAGCGGGAGGGCCCGATGAGCAGTTCTTC.

The chain carries TRBV9 and TRBJ2-1, with D unresolved. The CDR3 is 12 amino acids. Germline CDR1 and CDR2: SGDLS and YYNGEE. Trimming left V 2 bases short and J 5 bases short, with 5 bases between. CDR3 nucleotide sequence: TGTGCCAGCAGCGTTTGGCACAATGAGCAGTTCTTC. Protein: CASSVWHNEQFF.

This chain uses TRBV9 with TRBJ1-1; no firm D call. CDR1 is SGDLS and CDR2 is YYNGEE in the germline V gene. Trimming left V 0 bases short and J 0 bases short, with 12 bases between. The CDR3 loop spans 16 amino acids. CDR3 sequence reads: CASSVGPRGVNTEAFF. The DNA of the CDR3 is TGTGCCAGCAGCGTAGGGCCCCGAGGAGTGAACACTGAAGCTTTCTTT.